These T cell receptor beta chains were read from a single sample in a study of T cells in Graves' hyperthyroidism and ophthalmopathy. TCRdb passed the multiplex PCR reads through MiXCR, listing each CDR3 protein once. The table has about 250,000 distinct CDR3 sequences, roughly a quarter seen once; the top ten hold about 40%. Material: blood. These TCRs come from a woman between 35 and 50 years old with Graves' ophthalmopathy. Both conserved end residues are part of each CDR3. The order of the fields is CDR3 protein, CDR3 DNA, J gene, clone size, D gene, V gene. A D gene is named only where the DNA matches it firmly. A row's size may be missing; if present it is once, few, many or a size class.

CDR3: CSARLAGDREQYF
DNA: TGCAGTGCTAGATTAGCGGGAGACCGCGAGCAGTACTTC
J: TRBJ2-7
size: many
D: TRBD2
V: TRBV20-1

CDR3: CASSQLAGVSGQYF
DNA: TGTGCCAGCAGCCAGCTAGCGGGAGTCTCGGGGCAGTACTTC
J: TRBJ2-7
size: many
D: TRBD2
V: TRBV14

CDR3: CASNPQGVDAFF
DNA: TGTGCCAGCAACCCACAGGGAGTGGATGCTTTCTTT
J: TRBJ1-1
size: many
D: NA
V: TRBV7-9

CDR3: CASSPRRLGETQYF
DNA: TGTGCCAGTAGCCCTCGAAGGCTGGGAGAGACCCAGTACTTC
J: TRBJ2-5
size: many
D: NA
V: TRBV19

CDR3: CASRSRENEQYF
DNA: TGTGCCAGCAGAAGCAGGGAAAACGAGCAGTACTTC
J: TRBJ2-7
size: many
D: NA
V: TRBV27

CDR3: CASSFETSGTLYEQYF
DNA: TGTGCCAGCAGTTTTGAGACTAGCGGGACACTCTACGAGCAGTACTTC
J: TRBJ2-7
size: many
D: TRBD2
V: TRBV12-3/TRBV12-4

CDR3: CATSRDLPSGRYDKNIQYF
DNA: TGTGCCACCAGCAGAGATCTTCCTAGCGGGAGATATGATAAAAACATTCAGTACTTC
J: TRBJ2-4
size: NA
D: TRBD2
V: TRBV15

CDR3: CASTVGTGAYEQYF
DNA: TGTGCCAGCACCGTAGGGACAGGGGCCTACGAGCAGTACTTC
J: TRBJ2-7
size: NA
D: TRBD1
V: TRBV6-1

CDR3: CASSLKDRGPYEQYF
DNA: TGTGCCAGCAGTCTGAAGGACAGGGGGCCCTACGAGCAGTACTTC
J: TRBJ2-7
size: many
D: TRBD1
V: TRBV28

CDR3: CASSQTSGSGTDTQYF
DNA: TGTGCCAGCAGTCAGACTAGCGGGAGCGGCACAGATACGCAGTATTTT
J: TRBJ2-3
size: many
D: TRBD2
V: TRBV28

CDR3: CASSTSTSHRGSDGYTF
DNA: TGTGCCAGCAGCACTTCAACTTCCCACAGGGGAAGCGATGGCTACACCTTC
J: TRBJ1-2
size: many
D: TRBD1
V: TRBV7-4

CDR3: CAWSPPGVNTGELFF
DNA: TGTGCCTGGAGCCCCCCAGGGGTGAACACCGGGGAGCTGTTTTTT
J: TRBJ2-2
size: many
D: NA
V: TRBV30

CDR3: CASSVMGGLAFF
DNA: TGTGCCAGCAGCGTCATGGGGGGGCTTGCTTTCTTT
J: TRBJ1-1
size: many
D: NA
V: TRBV3-1